One and the same sample provided the 30 T cell receptor beta chains below, sequenced in a study of T cells in Graves' hyperthyroidism and ophthalmopathy. Using RNA transcripts as the source, TCR beta CDR3 regions were amplified. The HTBI set primed first-round TCR CDR3 RT-PCR. TCRdb passed the multiplex PCR reads through MiXCR, listing each CDR3 protein once. The sample carries about 480,000 distinct CDR3 sequences, around a fifth recorded once. Input material: blood. The receptors originated from a woman in her 70s with Graves' ophthalmopathy.

A few counts support this clonotype. The chain links TRBV28 to TRBJ2-7; D is perhaps TRBD1 or TRBD2 (5 bases each). Germline CDR1 reads MDHEN; CDR2 reads SYDVKM. The CDR3 is 14 amino acids. V lost 7 bases to trimming and J lost 0 bases, with 13 bases between them. The CDR3 DNA is TGTGCCAGCAAGGGACGCCTGAGCTCCTACGAGCAGTACTTC. Translating it yields CASKGRLSSYEQYF.

This chain's CDR3 is CASSAHTSGRVTGELFF. CDR3 bases: TGTGCCAGCAGCGCACATACTAGCGGGAGGGTCACCGGGGAGCTGTTTTTT. J is TRBJ2-2 and V is TRBV9, with TRBD2 identical over 13 bases. CDR1 is SGDLS and CDR2 is YYNGEE in the germline V gene. With 3 bases clipped from V and 4 bases from J, the junction kept 6 bases outside the gene matches. This CDR3 region has 17 residues. Filled out from reference TRBV9 and TRBJ2-2, the complete variable domain reads DSGVTQTPKHLITATGQRVTLRCSPRSGDLSVYWYQQSLDQGLQFLIQYYNGEERAKGNILERFSAQQFPDLHSELNLSSLELGDSALYFCASSAHTSGRVTGELFFGEGSRLTVL.

A remark on this clonotype: A much larger clone differs from this one at a single base, so this may be a read error. The chain carries TRBV28 and TRBJ1-2; D possibly corresponds to TRBD1 (5 bases). In germline, CDR1 is MDHEN, CDR2 SYDVKM. This CDR3 is built from 12 residues. Trimming cost V 6 bases and J 7 bases, with 12 bases left between them. The CDR3 region is CASRTGDCGYTF. CDR3 DNA: TGTGCCAGCAGAACCGGGGACTGTGGCTACACCTTC.

The chain recombines TRBV19 with TRBJ1-2; no definite D call. V was trimmed by 7 bases and J by 0 bases, leaving 21 bases between them. The CDR3 runs 17 residues. Germline CDR1 reads LNHDA; CDR2 reads SQIVND (reference sequence). This CDR3 reads CASTVRRGSGTNYGYTF. The CDR3 DNA follows: TGTGCCAGTACTGTGCGGCGAGGCAGTGGCACTAACTATGGCTACACCTTC.

In its sample, this clonotype was seen many times. The chain is built from TRBV20-1 and TRBJ1-2; possibly TRBD1 for D (6 bases). Trimming shortened V by 4 bases and J by 3 bases, and 12 bases separated the two germline ends. CDR1 is DFQATT and CDR2 is SNEGSKA in the germline V gene (reference sequence). CDR3 size: 13 residues. The CDR3 loop is CSANGGAYYGYTF. CDR3 bases: TGCAGTGCTAACGGGGGCGCTTACTATGGCTACACCTTC.

This clonotype has just a few counts. The chain links TRBV11-2 to TRBJ1-2; maybe TRBD1 (6 bases). Germline CDR1 is SGHAT and CDR2 is FQNNGV. V dropped 5 bases and J dropped 6 bases, with 16 bases sitting between them. There are 14 residues in the CDR3. This CDR3 is CASSTWGASDGYTF. As DNA, the CDR3 is TGTGCCAGCAGCACGTGGGGGGCGTCGGATGGCTACACCTTC.

For this clonotype: A much larger clone lies one base from this, so it may be a read error. V and J are TRBV3-1 and TRBJ1-1; D is uncertain. The CDR3 sequence is 14 residues long. V was trimmed by 3 bases and J by 0 bases, leaving 8 bases between them. Germline CDR1 is LGHDT and CDR2 is YNNKEL (reference sequence). CDR3 loop: CASSHDTVNTEAFF. The CDR3 DNA sequence: TGTGCCAGCAGCCACGATACAGTGAACACTGAAGCTTTCTTT.

This clonotype was detected a few times. The rearrangement joins TRBV7-2 to TRBJ1-2; D remains ambiguous. The CDR3 has 13 amino acids. V was trimmed by 5 bases and J by 8 bases, leaving 15 bases between them. In germline, CDR1 is SGHTA, CDR2 FQGNSA. CDR3 nucleotides: TGTGCCAGCAGCCCGAAAAGGGTTGGCGGCTACACCTTC. Its protein product is CASSPKRVGGYTF.

This chain links TRBV24-1 with TRBJ2-5; TRBD1 might be the D (5 bases). V lost 11 bases to trimming and J lost 4 bases, with 19 bases between them. The germline V gene encodes CDR1 KGHDR and CDR2 SFDVKD. This CDR3 contains 14 residues. CDR3 coding DNA: TGTGCCAGCAGCCCCTCATGGACAACAGAGACCCAGTACTTC. It encodes CASSPSWTTETQYF.

The chain employs TRBV5-4 and TRBJ2-3; 9 bases fit TRBD2. With V trimmed by 8 bases and J by 4 bases, 11 bases remained unmatched. This CDR3 comprises 15 residues. CDR1 is SGHNT, CDR2 YYREEE, per germline (reference sequence). CDR3 sequence reads: CARETGTSQPDTQYF. The CDR3 DNA sequence: TGTGCCAGAGAGACCGGGACTAGCCAGCCAGATACGCAGTATTTT.

This clonotype was picked up a small number of times. The rearrangement links TRBV12-3 or TRBV12-4 to TRBJ2-6; 9 bases map to TRBD1. The CDR3 consists of 15 residues. With V trimmed by 10 bases and J by 1 base, 5 bases remained unmatched. The CDR3 sequence: CATGTGFSGANVLTF. The DNA for the CDR3 is TGTGCCACGGGGACAGGGTTTTCTGGGGCCAACGTCCTGACTTTC.

This clonotype appeared many times. This chain links TRBV12-3 or TRBV12-4 with TRBJ1-1; D is unclear. V lost 2 bases and J lost 6, with 7 bases in between. CDR3 length: 12 residues. The CDR3 is CASSLIHPEAFF. In DNA, the CDR3 is TGTGCCAGCAGTTTAATTCATCCTGAAGCTTTCTTT.

The sample holds many counts of this clonotype. The CDR3 here is CASSTPTSGGTDTQYF. In DNA, the CDR3 is TGTGCCAGCAGTACTCCGACTAGCGGGGGCACAGATACGCAGTATTTT. The V gene is TRBV12-3 or TRBV12-4, the J gene TRBJ2-3, with 11 bases that match TRBD2. This CDR3 region has 16 residues. V was clipped by 5 bases and J by 1 base; unmatched bases: 5.

This clonotype was counted between two and nine times. The chain joins TRBV10-1 to TRBJ2-7; 7 positions match TRBD2. Germline CDR1 is WNHNN and CDR2 is SYGVQD (reference sequence). V gave up 0 bases and J gave up 5 bases; unmatched junction bases: 4. The CDR3 consists of 14 residues. As DNA, the CDR3 is TGCGCCAGCAGTGAGTCGGGGGGGTTCGACGAGCAGTACTTC. This codes for CASSESGGFDEQYF.

The chain is built from TRBV3-1 and TRBJ2-3, with TRBD2 matching over 8 bases. J was trimmed by 8 bases and V by 1 base; bases with no gene match: 5. The germline CDR1 and CDR2 sequences are LGHDT and YNNKEL (reference sequence). CDR3 length: 14 amino acids. CDR3 in amino acids: CASSQGAGEGTQYF. Written as DNA, the CDR3 is TGTGCCAGCAGCCAAGGAGCGGGAGAAGGTACGCAGTATTTT.

The chain has TRBV20-1 and TRBJ2-5, with D perhaps being TRBD1 or TRBD2 (5 bases each). Deletions cut 6 bases from V and 2 bases from J, with 19 bases between. Per the germline V gene, CDR1 is DFQATT and CDR2 is SNEGSKA (reference sequence). The CDR3 totals 15 residues. CDR3 nucleotides: TGCAGTGCAGACGATTTCAGGGACCCACAAGAGACCCAGTACTTC. Translating it yields CSADDFRDPQETQYF.

The rearrangement joins TRBV28 to TRBJ2-3; TRBD1 is a possible D gene (6 bases). Germline lookup yields CDR1 MDHEN and CDR2 SYDVKM. The V gene lost 5 bases and the J gene lost 5 bases, with 17 bases spanning the gap. The CDR3 has 15 residues. The CDR3, as DNA: TGTGCCAGCAGTCCAACAAATGGGGGCCAAGATACGCAGTATTTT. Protein sequence: CASSPTNGGQDTQYF.

This clonotype was counted at least ten times. The chain is built from TRBV7-2 and TRBJ2-1, with D unresolved. From germline, CDR1 is SGHTA and CDR2 FQGNSA. Trimming removed 1 base from V and 2 bases from J, with 9 bases in between. This CDR3 contains 15 residues. Here the CDR3 DNA reads TGTGCCAGCAGCTTAGGTCCTCTCGCCTACAATGAGCAGTTCTTC. Residues: CASSLGPLAYNEQFF.

In this sample, this clonotype turned up a few times. The V and J genes are TRBV25-1 and TRBJ2-5; TRBD1 agrees at 7 bases. Germline assignment: CDR1 MGHDK and CDR2 SYGVNS. The CDR3 covers 15 residues. V gave up 3 bases and J gave up 5 bases; unmatched junction bases: 9. The DNA of the CDR3 is TGTGCCAGCAGTGACTTTAGGGGACAGATGGAGACCCAGTACTTC. It encodes CASSDFRGQMETQYF. Combining the CDR3 with reference TRBV25-1 and TRBJ2-5 gives the whole variable domain EADIYQTPRYLVIGTGKKITLECSQTMGHDKMYWYQQDPGMELHLIHYSYGVNSTEKGDLSSESTVSRIRTEHFPLTLESARPSHTSQYLCASSDFRGQMETQYFGPGTRLLVL.

V gene TRBV5-1 combines with J gene TRBJ2-1; possibly TRBD2 for D (7 bases). Germline CDR1 reads SGHRS; CDR2 reads YFSETQ. V shed 3 bases and J shed 0 bases, with 13 bases lying between them. This CDR3 contains 16 residues. CDR3 coding DNA: TGCGCCAGCAGCTCTGGGGGGGGGGCCTCCTACAATGAGCAGTTCTTC. It encodes CASSSGGGASYNEQFF.

This clonotype was counted a few times. This chain joins TRBV4-3 and TRBJ2-1, with 8 bases aligning to TRBD2. The CDR3 is 16 residues long. J lost 9 bases, V lost 0 bases, and 10 bases had no gene match. Germline lookup yields CDR1 LGHNA and CDR2 YSLEER. In DNA, the CDR3 is TGCGCCAGCAGCCAAGATCCACCGGGACTAGGGGGTGAGCAGTTCTTC. Translation gives CASSQDPPGLGGEQFF.

The table lists this clonotype with a few counts. V and J are TRBV5-8 and TRBJ2-7; no clear D gene. CDR1 is SGHTS, CDR2 YDEGEE, per germline. Trimming removed 2 bases from V and 3 bases from J, with 6 bases in between. CDR3 length: 12 residues. The CDR3 nucleotides are TGTGCCAGCAGCTTTGCGCGCTACGAGCAGTACTTC. Translated, it gives CASSFARYEQYF.

The CDR3, as DNA: TGTGCCACCAGTGACAACGGGACTAGCGGGAGGGGAAGCACAGATACGCAGTATTTT. Protein product: CATSDNGTSGRGSTDTQYF. This rearrangement joins TRBV24-1 to TRBJ2-3, with 16 nucleotides matching TRBD2. This CDR3 region has 19 residues. V shed 4 bases, J shed 0 bases, and the junction held 6 bases outside the gene matches. The V gene's germline CDR1 is KGHDR and CDR2 SFDVKD.

This clonotype was seen at least ten times. The chain recombines TRBV10-3 with TRBJ1-2, with TRBD1 as a possible D gene (6 bases). CDR1 ENHRY and CDR2 SYGVKD come from the germline V gene. There are 13 residues in the CDR3. V was clipped by 7 bases and J by 4 bases, with 13 bases between them. CDR3 loop: CAINTQGIYGYTF. The CDR3 DNA follows: TGTGCCATCAATACACAGGGAATCTATGGCTACACCTTC.

This sequence joins TRBV12-3 or TRBV12-4 and TRBJ1-2; D might be TRBD1 (5 bases). The CDR3 length is 14 residues. Deletions cut 5 bases from V and 8 bases from J, with 18 bases between. CDR3: CASSPSWGGLGYTF. DNA for the CDR3: TGTGCCAGCAGTCCCTCATGGGGGGGGTTGGGCTACACCTTC.

The chain links TRBV3-2 to TRBJ1-2; the D call in the table, TRBD1, was not verified against the DNA. TRBV3-2 is a documented pseudogene. This CDR3 is 14 amino acids long. The CDR3 loop reads CASSRRDRGYGYTF. CDR3 coding DNA: TGTGCCAGCAGCCGCCGGGACAGGGGCTATGGCTACACCTTC.

This clonotype was seen more than once but under ten times. This chain links TRBV20-1 with TRBJ2-7; 9 nucleotides line up with TRBD1. The V segment lost 4 bases and the J segment 3 bases; nucleotides outside the gene matches: 4. The CDR3 runs to 13 residues. In germline, CDR1 is DFQATT, CDR2 SNEGSKA (reference sequence). CDR3 bases: TGCAGTGCTACGGGACAGGGTGTCTACGAGCAGTACTTC. Its protein is CSATGQGVYEQYF.

The rearrangement joins TRBV7-3 to TRBJ1-1; 7 bases fit TRBD1. The V gene's germline CDR1 is SGHTA and CDR2 FQGTGA. CDR3 length: 15 amino acids. J lost 6 bases, V lost 3 bases, and 10 bases had no gene match. CDR3 sequence (DNA): TGTGCCAGCAGCTTGGACAGGACGATTAGACCTGAAGCTTTCTTT. It yields the protein CASSLDRTIRPEAFF.

This clonotype was detected ten times or more. This chain uses TRBV12-3 or TRBV12-4 with TRBJ2-1; a possible D gene is TRBD2 (5 bases). The germline V and J ends were trimmed by 7 bases and 4 bases, with 20 bases remaining between them. The CDR3 length is 16 residues. The CDR3 protein is CASMWAKESGYNEQFF. The CDR3 nucleotides read TGTGCCAGCATGTGGGCTAAAGAGTCGGGGTACAATGAGCAGTTCTTC.

This clonotype appeared a few times. This sequence joins TRBV7-2 and TRBJ2-7; no reliable D call. Trimming removed 4 bases at V and 0 bases at J, with 7 bases between. This CDR3 has 13 amino acids. The germline CDR1 and CDR2 sequences are SGHTA and FQGNSA. CDR3 bases: TGTGCCAGCAGCTCTTTGCACTCCTACGAGCAGTACTTC. It specifies CASSSLHSYEQYF. The full variable domain, its missing parts supplied by reference TRBV7-2 and TRBJ2-7, is GAGVSQSPSNKVTEKGKDVELRCDPISGHTALYWYRQSLGQGLEFLIYFQGNSAPDKSGLPSDRFSAERTGGSVSTLTIQRTQQEDSAVYLCASSSLHSYEQYFGPGTRLTVT.